The 12 T cell receptor beta chains listed next were all sequenced from one sample in a study of OX40 agonist ivuxolimab in advanced cancers. Assay used: immunoSEQ multiplex PCR; TCRdb lists only in-frame clones, some missing. The sample yields fewer than 90,000 clones, nearly 90% seen once. Sequencing was performed on CD4+ or CD8+ T cells sorted from blood, taken in a trial of the OX40 agonist ivuxolimab. Receptors were obtained from an adult with an advanced solid tumor such as melanoma, head and neck, liver or kidney cancer.

This clone was seen a handful of times. This chain links TRBV2 with TRBJ1-6; no clear D. The CDR3 is 13 amino acids. V shed 6 bases and J shed 5 bases, with 8 bases lying between them. Germline loops: CDR1 SNHLY, CDR2 FYNNEI. The CDR3 sequence is CASRGRDNSPLHF. CDR3 bases: TGTGCCAGCAGGGGGAGGGATAATTCACCCCTCCACTTT.

The V gene is TRBV19, the J gene TRBJ1-2; D gene uncertain. Per germline, CDR1 LNHDA and CDR2 SQIVND (reference sequence). The CDR3 is 16 amino acids. Deletions cut 6 bases from V and 3 bases from J, with 20 bases between. DNA of the CDR3: TGTGCCAGTAGGGCCGACCCCGGAGGTTCACACTATGGCTACACCTTC. It specifies CASRADPGGSHYGYTF.

V is TRBV5-4 and J is TRBJ1-2; D remains unclear. The V and J ends lost 0 bases and 6 bases respectively, with 6 bases between them. Germline assignment: CDR1 SGHNT and CDR2 YYREEE (reference sequence). The length of the CDR3 is 12 residues. The CDR3 protein is CASSLGLNGYTF. CDR3 DNA: TGTGCCAGCAGCTTGGGATTGAATGGCTACACCTTC.

The chain employs TRBV9 and TRBJ2-1, with D unclear. The CDR3 sequence is 14 residues long. The germline gives CDR1 SGDLS, CDR2 YYNGEE. Trimming took 0 bases from V and 9 from J, leaving 13 bases between them. CDR3 sequence: CASSVGSVSSEQFF. The CDR3 region has the DNA TGTGCCAGCAGCGTAGGGTCGGTGTCAAGTGAGCAGTTCTTC.

This chain joins TRBV5-1 and TRBJ2-3; the match to TRBD2 covers 11 bases. V shed 5 bases, J shed 2 bases, and the junction held 7 bases outside the gene matches. There are 16 residues in the CDR3. Per germline, CDR1 SGHRS and CDR2 YFSETQ. The CDR3, as DNA: TGCGCCAGCAGGTCTGGGACTAGCGGATACACAGATACGCAGTATTTT. Translating it yields CASRSGTSGYTDTQYF.

This clone was recorded only once. CDR3 region: CASSYDLGQPQHF. The CDR3 DNA is TGTGCCAGCAGTTACGACCTCGGTCAGCCCCAGCATTTT. The V gene is TRBV6-5, the J gene TRBJ1-5, with D unclear. Between the trimmed V and J ends, which lost 2 bases and 6 bases, there was a span of 8 bases. CDR1 and CDR2 (germline): MNHEY, SVGAGI. This CDR3 spans 13 amino acids.

This chain links TRBV6-1 with TRBJ1-5; a possible D gene is TRBD1 (6 bases). Trimming removed 7 bases from V and 0 bases from J, with 13 bases in between. The CDR3 runs to 15 residues. Germline CDR1 reads MNHNS; CDR2 reads SASEGT. The CDR3, as DNA: TGTGCCAGCATCCCCAGGGGTTATAGCAATCAGCCCCAGCATTTT. This codes for CASIPRGYSNQPQHF.

The rearrangement uses TRBV18 and TRBJ2-3; D is ambiguous. Trimming pared 3 bases from V and 2 bases from J, leaving 3 bases between. This CDR3 region has 12 residues. The germline gives CDR1 KGHSH, CDR2 LQKENI. The chain's CDR3 is CASSPDTDTQYF. DNA for the CDR3: TGTGCCAGCTCACCTGACACAGATACGCAGTATTTT.

This sequence joins TRBV7-8 and TRBJ1-6, with TRBD1 matching 9 bases. Germline-derived CDR1 and CDR2 are SGHVS and FQNEAQ. The CDR3 is 15 amino acids. The V and J ends lost 1 base and 7 bases, in that order; junction bases with no gene match: 2. The DNA of the CDR3 is TGTGCCAGCAGCTTAGGTGACAGGGGGAATTCACCCCTCCACTTT. This sequence encodes CASSLGDRGNSPLHF.

The chain employs TRBV4-3 and TRBJ1-2; TRBD1 might be the D (5 bases). Germline V gene data show CDR1 as LGHNA and CDR2 as YSLEER. The CDR3 totals 15 residues. The V end was cut by 1 base, the J end by 7 bases, with 16 bases between. CDR3 nucleotides: TGCGCCAGCAGCCAAGTTGGCGGGACCACCTCTGGCTACACCTTC. Encoded protein: CASSQVGGTTSGYTF.

The chain is built from TRBV4-1 and TRBJ2-5; perhaps D is TRBD1 or TRBD2 (5 bases each). The CDR3 covers 15 residues. Germline V gene lookup returns CDR1 MGHRA and CDR2 YSYEKL. Trimming left V 1 base short and J 2 bases short, with 11 bases between. The CDR3 protein is CASSQGPGPQETQYF. The CDR3 DNA reads TGCGCCAGCAGCCAAGGGCCGGGACCTCAAGAGACCCAGTACTTC.

The chain joins TRBV15 to TRBJ2-1; tentatively, D is TRBD2 (6 bases). V was shortened by 4 bases and J by 3 bases, with 25 bases between the two germline ends. Germline assignment: CDR1 LNHNV and CDR2 YYDKDF (reference sequence). This CDR3 has 19 amino acids. CDR3 bases: TGTGCCACCAGCACGCCACCGGACGGAGGGGCGGGGAACTACAATGAGCAGTTCTTC. This encodes CATSTPPDGGAGNYNEQFF.